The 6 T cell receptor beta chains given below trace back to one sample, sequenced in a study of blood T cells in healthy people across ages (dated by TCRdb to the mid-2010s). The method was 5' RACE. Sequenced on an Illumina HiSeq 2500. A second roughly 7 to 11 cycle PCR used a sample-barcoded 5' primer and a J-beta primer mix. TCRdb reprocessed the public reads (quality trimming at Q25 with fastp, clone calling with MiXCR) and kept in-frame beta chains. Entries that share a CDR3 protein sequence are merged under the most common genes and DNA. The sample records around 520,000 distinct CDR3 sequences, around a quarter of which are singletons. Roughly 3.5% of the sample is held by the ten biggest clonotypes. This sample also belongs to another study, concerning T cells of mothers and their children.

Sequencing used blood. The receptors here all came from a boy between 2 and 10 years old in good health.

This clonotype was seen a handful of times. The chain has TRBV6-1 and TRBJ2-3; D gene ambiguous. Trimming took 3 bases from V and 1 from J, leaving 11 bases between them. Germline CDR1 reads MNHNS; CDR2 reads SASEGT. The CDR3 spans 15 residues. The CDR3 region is CASSDRHEGTDTQYF. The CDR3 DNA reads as TGTGCCAGCAGTGATAGGCACGAGGGCACAGATACGCAGTATTTT.

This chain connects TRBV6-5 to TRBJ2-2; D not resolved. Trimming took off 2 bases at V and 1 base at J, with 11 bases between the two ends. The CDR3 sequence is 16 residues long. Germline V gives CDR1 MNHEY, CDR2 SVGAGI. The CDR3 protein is CASSYLLVRNTGELFF. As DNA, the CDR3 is TGTGCCAGCAGTTACCTTTTAGTCCGGAACACCGGGGAGCTGTTTTTT.

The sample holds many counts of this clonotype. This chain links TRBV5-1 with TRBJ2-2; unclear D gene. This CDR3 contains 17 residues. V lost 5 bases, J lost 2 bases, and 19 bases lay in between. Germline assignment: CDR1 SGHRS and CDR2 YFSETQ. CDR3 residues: CASSHEASALNTGELFF. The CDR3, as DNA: TGCGCCAGCAGTCACGAGGCGTCCGCTTTAAACACCGGGGAGCTGTTTTTT. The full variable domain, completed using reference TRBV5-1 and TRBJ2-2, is KAGVTQTPRYLIKTRGQQVTLSCSPISGHRSVSWYQQTPGQGLQFLFEYFSETQRNKGNFPGRFSGRQFSNSRSEMNVSTLELGDSALYLCASSHEASALNTGELFFGEGSRLTVL.

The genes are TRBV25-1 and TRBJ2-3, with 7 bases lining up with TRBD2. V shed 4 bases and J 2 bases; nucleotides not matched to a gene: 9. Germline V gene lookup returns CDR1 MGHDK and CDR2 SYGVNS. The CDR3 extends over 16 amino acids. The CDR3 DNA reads TGTGCCAGCAGTGGTTTTGGCGGGAGCGACACAGATACGCAGTATTTT. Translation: CASSGFGGSDTDTQYF.

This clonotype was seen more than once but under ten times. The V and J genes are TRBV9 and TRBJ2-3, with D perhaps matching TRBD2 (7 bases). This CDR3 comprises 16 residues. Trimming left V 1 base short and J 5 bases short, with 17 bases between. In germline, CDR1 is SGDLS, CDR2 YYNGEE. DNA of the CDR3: TGTGCCAGCAGCGTAATGGTTCGGGGGGCGCAAGATACGCAGTATTTT. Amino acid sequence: CASSVMVRGAQDTQYF.

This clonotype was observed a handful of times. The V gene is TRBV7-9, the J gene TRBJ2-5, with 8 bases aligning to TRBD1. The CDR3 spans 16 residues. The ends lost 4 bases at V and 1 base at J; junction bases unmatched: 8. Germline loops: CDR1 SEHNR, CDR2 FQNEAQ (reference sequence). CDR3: CASSSTGGSSQETQYF. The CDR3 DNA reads TGTGCCAGCAGCTCTACAGGGGGAAGTTCCCAAGAGACCCAGTACTTC.